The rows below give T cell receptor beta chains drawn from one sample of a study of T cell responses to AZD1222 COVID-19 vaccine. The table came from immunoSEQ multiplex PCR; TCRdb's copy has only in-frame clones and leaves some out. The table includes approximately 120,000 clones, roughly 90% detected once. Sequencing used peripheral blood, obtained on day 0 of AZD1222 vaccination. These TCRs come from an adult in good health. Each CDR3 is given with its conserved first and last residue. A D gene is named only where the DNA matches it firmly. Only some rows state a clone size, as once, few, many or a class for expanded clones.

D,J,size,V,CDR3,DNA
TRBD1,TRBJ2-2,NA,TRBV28,CASSFQGAWAGELFF,TGTGCCAGCAGTTTTCAGGGGGCGTGGGCCGGGGAGCTGTTTTTT
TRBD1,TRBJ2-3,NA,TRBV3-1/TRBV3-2,CASSQWDRGTTDTQYF,TGTGCCAGCAGCCAATGGGACAGGGGGACCACAGATACGCAGTATTTT
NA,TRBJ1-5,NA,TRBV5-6,CASSTGRRNQPQHF,TGTGCCAGCAGTACCGGACGGAGAAATCAGCCCCAGCATTTT
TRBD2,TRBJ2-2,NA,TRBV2,CASRRSGIGELFF,TGTGCCAGCCGCCGGAGCGGGATCGGGGAGCTGTTTTTT
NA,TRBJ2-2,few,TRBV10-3,CAISPGFAGELFF,TGTGCCATCAGTCCAGGGTTCGCCGGGGAGCTGTTTTTT
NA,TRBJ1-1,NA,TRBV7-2,CASSLDKNYAPIF,TGTGCCAGCAGCTTAGACAAAAACTATGCACCCATTTTT
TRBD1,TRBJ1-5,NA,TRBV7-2,CASSLGVGQGVQPQHF,TGTGCCAGCAGCCTCGGGGTGGGACAGGGGGTGCAGCCCCAGCATTTT
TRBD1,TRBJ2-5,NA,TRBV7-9,CASSSTGGGKTQYF,TGTGCCAGCAGTTCGACAGGGGGAGGAAAGACCCAGTACTTC
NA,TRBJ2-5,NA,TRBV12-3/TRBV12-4,CASSPQLGTQYF,TGTGCCAGCTCCCCCCAGTTAGGGACCCAGTACTTC
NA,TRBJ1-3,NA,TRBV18,CASSPEWADSTSGNTIYF,TGTGCCAGCTCACCAGAATGGGCGGACTCAACTTCTGGAAACACCATATATTTT
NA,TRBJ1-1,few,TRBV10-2,CASSEQGRMNTEAFF,TGCGCCAGCAGTGAGCAGGGTCGGATGAACACTGAAGCTTTCTTT
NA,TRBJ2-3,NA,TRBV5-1,CASSQQGSTDTQYF,TGCGCCAGCAGCCAGCAGGGAAGCACAGATACGCAGTATTTT
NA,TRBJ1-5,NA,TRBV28,CASSYPGREWEPQHF,TGTGCCAGCAGTTACCCTGGCAGGGAATGGGAGCCCCAGCATTTT
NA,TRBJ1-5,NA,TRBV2,CASSELRNQPQHF,TGTGCCAGCAGTGAACTCCGAAATCAGCCCCAGCATTTT
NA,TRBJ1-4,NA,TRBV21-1,CASSKEGQGREKLFF,TGTGCCAGCAGCAAAGAGGGACAGGGAAGGGAAAAACTGTTTTTT
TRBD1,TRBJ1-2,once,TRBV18,CASSETTGSYGYTF,TGTGCCAGCTCAGAAACGACAGGGAGCTATGGCTACACCTTC
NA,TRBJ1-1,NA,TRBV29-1,CSVERGGTEAFF,TGCAGCGTTGAACGGGGAGGTACTGAAGCTTTCTTT
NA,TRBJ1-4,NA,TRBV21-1,CASSKVGGPATNEKLFF,TGTGCCAGCAGCAAAGTGGGAGGACCTGCAACTAATGAAAAACTGTTTTTT
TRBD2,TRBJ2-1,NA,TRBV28,CASSFLSGGEVEQFF,TGTGCCAGCAGTTTTCTATCGGGGGGTGAGGTTGAGCAGTTCTTC
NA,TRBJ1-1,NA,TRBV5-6,CASSLDWYNTEAFF,TGTGCCAGCAGCTTGGATTGGTATAACACTGAAGCTTTCTTT
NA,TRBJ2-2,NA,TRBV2,CASRLIKTGELFF,TGTGCCAGCAGGCTGATCAAAACCGGGGAGCTGTTTTTT
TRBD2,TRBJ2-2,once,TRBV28,CASSLGTSGRSTGELFF,TGTGCCAGCAGTCTGGGGACTAGCGGGAGGTCCACCGGGGAGCTGTTTTTT
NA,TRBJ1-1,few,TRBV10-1,CASSELGNTEAFF,TGCGCCAGCAGTGAGTTGGGGAACACTGAAGCTTTCTTT
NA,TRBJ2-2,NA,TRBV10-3,CAIWRGPSTGELFF,TGTGCCATATGGCGGGGGCCGAGCACCGGGGAGCTGTTTTTT
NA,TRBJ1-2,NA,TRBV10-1,CASSPPRRPQAGYTF,TGCGCCAGCAGTCCACCCCGACGACCCCAAGCTGGCTACACCTTC
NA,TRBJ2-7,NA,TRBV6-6,CASSYPQGSEQYF,TGTGCCAGCAGTTATCCTCAGGGAAGCGAGCAGTACTTC
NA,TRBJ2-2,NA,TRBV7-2,CASALSRGGAGELFF,TGTGCCAGCGCGCTCTCCCGTGGAGGGGCCGGGGAGCTGTTTTTT
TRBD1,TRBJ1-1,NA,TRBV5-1,CASSWSGQGPEAFF,TGCGCCAGCAGCTGGTCGGGACAGGGCCCTGAAGCTTTCTTT
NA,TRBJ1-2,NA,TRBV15,CATSRDTGYGYTF,TGTGCCACCAGCAGAGACACCGGGTATGGCTACACCTTC
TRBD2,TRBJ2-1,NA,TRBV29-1,CSVKGATSGSSDEQFF,TGCAGCGTTAAAGGTGCCACTAGCGGGAGTAGCGATGAGCAGTTCTTC
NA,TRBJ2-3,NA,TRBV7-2,CASSLGRERQYF,TGTGCCAGCAGCTTAGGGAGGGAAAGGCAGTATTTT
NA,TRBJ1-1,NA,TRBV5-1,CASSLIRNTEAFF,TGCGCCAGCAGCTTGATAAGGAACACTGAAGCTTTCTTT
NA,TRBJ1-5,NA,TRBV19,CASSIDGVRQPQHF,TGTGCCAGTAGTATAGATGGGGTGCGGCAGCCCCAGCATTTT
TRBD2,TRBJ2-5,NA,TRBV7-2,CASRDSGRAQETQYF,TGTGCCAGCAGGGATAGCGGGAGGGCCCAGGAGACCCAGTACTTC
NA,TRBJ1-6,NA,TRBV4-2,CASSPGRTATNSPLHF,TGTGCCAGCAGCCCCGGCCGGACAGCGACAAATTCACCCCTCCACTTT
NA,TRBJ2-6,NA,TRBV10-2,CASSVAGANVLTF,TGCGCCAGCAGTGTGGCTGGGGCCAACGTCCTGACTTTC
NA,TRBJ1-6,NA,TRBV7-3,CASAGGTGSPLHF,TGTGCCAGCGCGGGGGGGACGGGTTCACCCCTCCACTTT
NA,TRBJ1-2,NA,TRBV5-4,CASSLGGANYGYAF,TGTGCCAGCAGCTTGGGCGGAGCTAACTATGGCTACGCCTTC
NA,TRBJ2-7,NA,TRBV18,CASSPPRQGIYYEQYF,TGTGCCAGCTCACCACCGCGGCAGGGGATATACTACGAGCAGTACTTC
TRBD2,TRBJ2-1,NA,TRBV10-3,CAISPRALAFVHEQFF,TGTGCCATCAGCCCTAGGGCACTAGCGTTCGTTCATGAGCAGTTCTTC
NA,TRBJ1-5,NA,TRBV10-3,CAISESHQPQHF,TGTGCCATCAGTGAGTCACATCAGCCCCAGCATTTT
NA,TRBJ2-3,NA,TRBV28,CASRVAGDTQYF,TGTGCCAGCAGGGTCGCAGGGGACACGCAGTATTTT
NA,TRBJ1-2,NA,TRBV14,CASSPIDYTNYGYTF,TGTGCCAGCAGCCCGATAGACTATACTAACTATGGCTACACCTTC
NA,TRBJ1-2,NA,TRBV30,CAWGRGGYTF,TGTGCCTGGGGGCGGGGTGGCTACACCTTC
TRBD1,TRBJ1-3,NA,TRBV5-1,CASSSRRSGTGSNTIYF,TGCGCCAGCAGCTCGCGAAGGTCCGGGACAGGGTCAAACACCATATATTTT